This TCR beta chain was sequenced for a study of patients and donors after allogeneic stem cell transplantation. V lost 4 bases to trimming and J lost 10 bases, with 14 bases between them. Germline loops: CDR1 SGHAT, CDR2 FQDESV (reference sequence). The CDR3 spans 13 residues. This clonotype has at least ten counts. Each CDR3 protein gets one entry after TCRdb re-called the RT-PCR reads with MiXCR. The sample contains 900,000 to 1,000,000 distinct CDR3 sequences, about a sixth of which appear only once. The specimen was blood, either unsorted or a sorted T cell fraction (not recorded which). The chain has TRBV11-1 and TRBJ2-1; the D gene is possibly TRBD2 (6 bases). This clonotype originated in a human donor who was either an allogeneic HSCT recipient or a stem cell or donor lymphocyte infusion donor (not recorded which). It is not recorded whose cells these are; they may come from a transplant donor. CDR3 coding DNA: TGTGCCAGCAGCTACGGGACTCTCGGGGAGCAGTTCTTC. It translates to CASSYGTLGEQFF.